Given below is one T cell receptor beta chain in context. Its target is unknown. Produced via immunoSEQ multiplex PCR; TCRdb's table is partial and in-frame only. The sample includes about 15,000 clones, about 93% of them seen just once. Germline values: CDR1 MDHEN, CDR2 SYDVKM. V gave up 3 bases and J gave up 5 bases; unmatched junction bases: 7. The CDR3 covers 15 residues. These data are taken from a study of OX40 agonist ivuxolimab in advanced cancers. About the research overall: Patients enrolled in dose escalation were diagnosed with hepatocellular carcinoma, melanoma, renal cell or head and neck cancer. Overall study results and limits: At 0.1 to 3.0 mg/kg, CD4+ and CD8+ blood T cells expanded clonally by week 6.

The TCR comes from an adult with an advanced solid tumor such as melanoma, head and neck, liver or kidney cancer. The specimen was CD4+ or CD8+ T cells sorted from blood, collected in a trial of the OX40 agonist ivuxolimab. The chain uses TRBV28 and TRBJ2-1, with TRBD2 matching over 7 bases. The CDR3 is CASSFDRRGDNEQFF. CDR3 in DNA: TGTGCCAGCAGTTTTGATCGTCGGGGGGACAATGAGCAGTTCTTC.